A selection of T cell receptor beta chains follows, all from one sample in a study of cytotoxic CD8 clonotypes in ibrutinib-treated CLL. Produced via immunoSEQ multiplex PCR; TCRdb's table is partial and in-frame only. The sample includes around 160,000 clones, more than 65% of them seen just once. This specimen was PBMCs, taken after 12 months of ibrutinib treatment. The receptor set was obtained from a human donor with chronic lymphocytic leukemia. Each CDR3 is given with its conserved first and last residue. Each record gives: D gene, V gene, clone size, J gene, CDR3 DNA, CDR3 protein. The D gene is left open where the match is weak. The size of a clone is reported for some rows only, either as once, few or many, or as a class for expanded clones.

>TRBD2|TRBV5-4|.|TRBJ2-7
TGTGCCAGCAGCTTGAGCAGGGAGGGCGAGCAGTACTTC
CASSLSREGEQYF
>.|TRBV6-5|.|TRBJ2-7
TGTGCCAGCAGTTATCGCTCCTACGAGCAGTACTTC
CASSYRSYEQYF
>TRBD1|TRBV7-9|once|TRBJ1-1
TGTGCCAGCAGCTTCGGCCAGGGGGCGGCCACTGAAGCTTTCTTT
CASSFGQGAATEAFF
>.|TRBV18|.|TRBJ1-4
TGTGCCAGCTCACCCCAACCGGGGAGGCAGGAAAAACTGTTTTTT
CASSPQPGRQEKLFF
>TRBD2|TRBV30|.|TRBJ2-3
TGTGCCTGGAGTCGACTAGCGGGGCTCACAGATACGCAGTATTTT
CAWSRLAGLTDTQYF
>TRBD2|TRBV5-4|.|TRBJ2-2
TGTGCCAGCAGCCCTTTGACTAGCGGGAGGACGGACACCGGGGAGCTGTTTTTT
CASSPLTSGRTDTGELFF
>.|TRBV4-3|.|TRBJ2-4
TGCGCCAGCAGCCACGAAACCGGGGGGCGCAGGGGGGGCATTCAGTACTTC
CASSHETGGRRGGIQYF
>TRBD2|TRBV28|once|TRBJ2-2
TGTGCCAGCAGTTTAGGGCGAGCTAGCGGGCCCGCGAACACCGGGGAGCTGTTTTTT
CASSLGRASGPANTGELFF
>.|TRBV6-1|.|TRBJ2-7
TGTGCCAGCAGTGTAGTACAGGGATCCTACGAGCAGTACTTC
CASSVVQGSYEQYF
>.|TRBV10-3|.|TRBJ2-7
TGTGCCATAAGCCCGGGCCGGGCCAGCTCCTACGAGCAGTACTTC
CAISPGRASSYEQYF
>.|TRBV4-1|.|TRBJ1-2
TGCGCCAGCAGCCAAGATCGATACTATGGCTACACCTTC
CASSQDRYYGYTF
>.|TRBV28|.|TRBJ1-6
TGTGCCAGCGCGGGGATCTTAGGTTCACCCCTCCACTTT
CASAGILGSPLHF
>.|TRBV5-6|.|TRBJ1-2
TGTGCCAGCAGCTTAGATTTAGGCAGTTATGGCTACACCTTC
CASSLDLGSYGYTF
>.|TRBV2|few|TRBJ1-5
TGTGCCAGCAGTGAAGGGGACCGACAAGGGCCCCAGCATTTT
CASSEGDRQGPQHF
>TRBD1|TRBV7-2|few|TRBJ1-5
TGTGCCAGCAGCTTAAGGGCCGGCCGGACAGGGATCAGCAATCAGCCCCAGCATTTT
CASSLRAGRTGISNQPQHF
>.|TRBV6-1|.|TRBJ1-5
TGTGCCAGCGGACAAAAGAGCAATCAGCCCCAGCATTTT
CASGQKSNQPQHF
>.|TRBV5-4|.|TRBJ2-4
TGTGCCAGCAGCTCCGGGGGACCCAAGGACAATCAGTACTTC
CASSSGGPKDNQYF
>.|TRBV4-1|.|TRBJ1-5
TGCGCCAGCAGCCAAGGGTCCCCGGGTCAGCCCCAGCATTTT
CASSQGSPGQPQHF
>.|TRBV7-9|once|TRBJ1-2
TGTGCCAGCAGCTTAGGGGGATCACCGGCCCGCAGCAGCTATGGCTACACCTTC
CASSLGGSPARSSYGYTF
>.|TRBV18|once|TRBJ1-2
TGTGCCAGCTCACCAAGGCGAAGAGGATTGGATAACTATGGCTACACCTTC
CASSPRRRGLDNYGYTF
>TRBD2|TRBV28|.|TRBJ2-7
TGTGCCAGCAGTCACTCTAGCGGGAGGGCAAGAGAGCAGTACTTC
CASSHSSGRAREQYF
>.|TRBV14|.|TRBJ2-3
TGTGCCAGCAGCCAAGTCGTAGGGCGTGATACGCAGTATTTT
CASSQVVGRDTQYF
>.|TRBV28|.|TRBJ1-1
TGTGCCAGCAGTTCCCCCGCGGGGAACACTGAAGCTTTCTTT
CASSSPAGNTEAFF
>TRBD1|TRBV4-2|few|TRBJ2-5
TGTGCCAGCAGCCAAGATCCGGGACAGGAAGGGGAGACCCAGTACTTC
CASSQDPGQEGETQYF
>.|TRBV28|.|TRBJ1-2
TGTGCCAGCAGTTTAGGCAGAAGGGTCTATGGCTACACCTTC
CASSLGRRVYGYTF
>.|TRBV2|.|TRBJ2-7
TGTGCCAGCAGTGTAGCAGGGCGGTACGAGCAGTACTTC
CASSVAGRYEQYF
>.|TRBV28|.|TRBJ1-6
TGTGCCAGCAGTTTAATAGGGGCGGATACCCTCCACTTT
CASSLIGADTLHF
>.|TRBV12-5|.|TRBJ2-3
TGTGCTAGTGGTTTTGCAAGGAACTTGCACACAGATACGCAGTATTTT
CASGFARNLHTDTQYF
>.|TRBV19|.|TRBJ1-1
TGTGCCAGTAGTGCAGGGGCGAACACTGAAGCTTTCTTT
CASSAGANTEAFF
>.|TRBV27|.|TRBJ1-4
TGTGCCAGCAGCCCCAGAACAACTAATGAAAAACTGTTTTTT
CASSPRTTNEKLFF
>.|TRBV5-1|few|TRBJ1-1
TGCGCCAGCAGCTTGTCCGGGGGAGAAACGTCCTTT
CASSLSGGETSF
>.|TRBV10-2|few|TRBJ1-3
TGCGCCAGCCGCGCCTCTGGAAACACCATATATTTT
CASRASGNTIYF
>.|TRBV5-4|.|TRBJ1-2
TGTGCCAGCAGCTTGGCCGGGACCTATGGCTACACCTTC
CASSLAGTYGYTF
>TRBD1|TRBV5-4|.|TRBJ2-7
TGTGCCAGCAGCTTGGGGGTCGGGGACAGCTCCTACGAGCAGTACTTC
CASSLGVGDSSYEQYF
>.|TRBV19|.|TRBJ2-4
TGTGCCAGTAGTATAGGGTACGGGGGTGACTTCGTTCAGTACTTC
CASSIGYGGDFVQYF
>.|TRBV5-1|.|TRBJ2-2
TGCGCCAGCAGCTTGGTTGGGGGGCATAACACCGGGGAGCTGTTTTTT
CASSLVGGHNTGELFF
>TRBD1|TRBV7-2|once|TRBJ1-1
TGTGCCAGCAGCTTAAATTTTCGGACAGGGAACACTGAAGCTTTCTTT
CASSLNFRTGNTEAFF
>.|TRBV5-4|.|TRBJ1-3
TGTGCCAGCTCCCTTGGAGGCTTTACTGGAAACACCATATATTTT
CASSLGGFTGNTIYF
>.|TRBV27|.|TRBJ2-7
TGTGCCAGCAGTTTACGGATCCAAGGGTACGAGCAGTACTTC
CASSLRIQGYEQYF
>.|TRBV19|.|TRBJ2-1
TGTGCCAGTAGTATAGATTCAGGAGGAAACAATGAGCAGTTCTTC
CASSIDSGGNNEQFF
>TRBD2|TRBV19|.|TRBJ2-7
TGTGCCAGTAGTCCCGGACATTTCACTAGCGCGGGCGAGCAGTACTTC
CASSPGHFTSAGEQYF
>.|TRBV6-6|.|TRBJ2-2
TGTGCCAGCAGTTACGAGGGAGACACCGGGGAGCTGTTTTTT
CASSYEGDTGELFF
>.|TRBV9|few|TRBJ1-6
TGTGCCAGCAGCGTAGATACAGGGCCACCCCTCCACTTT
CASSVDTGPPLHF